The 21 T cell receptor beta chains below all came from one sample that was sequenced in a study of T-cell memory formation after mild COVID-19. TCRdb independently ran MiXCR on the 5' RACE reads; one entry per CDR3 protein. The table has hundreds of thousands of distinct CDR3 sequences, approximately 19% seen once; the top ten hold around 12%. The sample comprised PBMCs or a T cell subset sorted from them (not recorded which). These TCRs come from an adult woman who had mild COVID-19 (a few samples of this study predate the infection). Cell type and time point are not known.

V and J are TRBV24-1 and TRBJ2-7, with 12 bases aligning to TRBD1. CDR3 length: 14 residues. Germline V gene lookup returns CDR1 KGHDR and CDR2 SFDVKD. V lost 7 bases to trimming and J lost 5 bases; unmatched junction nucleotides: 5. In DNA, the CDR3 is TGTGCCACCAGATCAGGGACAGGGGGCGACGAGCAGTACTTC. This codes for CATRSGTGGDEQYF.

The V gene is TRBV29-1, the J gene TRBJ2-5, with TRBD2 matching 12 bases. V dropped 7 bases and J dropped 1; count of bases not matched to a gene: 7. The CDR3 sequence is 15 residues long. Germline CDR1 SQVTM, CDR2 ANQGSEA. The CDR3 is CSARTSGNTQETQYF. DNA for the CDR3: TGCAGCGCTCGGACTAGCGGGAATACCCAAGAGACCCAGTACTTC. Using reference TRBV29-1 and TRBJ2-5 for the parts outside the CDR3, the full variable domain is SAVISQKPSRDICQRGTSLTIQCQVDSQVTMMFWYRQQPGQSLTLIATANQGSEATYESGFVIDKFPISRPNLTFSTLTVSNMSPEDSSIYLCSARTSGNTQETQYFGPGTRLLVL.

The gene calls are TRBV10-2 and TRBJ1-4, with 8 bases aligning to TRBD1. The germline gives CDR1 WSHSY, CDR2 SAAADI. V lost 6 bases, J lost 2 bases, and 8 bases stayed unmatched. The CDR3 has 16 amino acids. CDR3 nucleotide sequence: TGCGCCAGCAGGGATGGACAGGGAGGGACTAATGAAAAACTGTTTTTT. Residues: CASRDGQGGTNEKLFF.

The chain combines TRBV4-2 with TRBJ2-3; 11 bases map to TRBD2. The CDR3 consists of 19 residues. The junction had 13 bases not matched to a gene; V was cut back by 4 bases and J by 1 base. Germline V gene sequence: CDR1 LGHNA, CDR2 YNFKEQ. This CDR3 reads CASSPGRLAGGYGTDTQYF. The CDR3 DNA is TGTGCCAGCAGCCCCGGACGGCTAGCGGGAGGCTACGGCACAGATACGCAGTATTTT.

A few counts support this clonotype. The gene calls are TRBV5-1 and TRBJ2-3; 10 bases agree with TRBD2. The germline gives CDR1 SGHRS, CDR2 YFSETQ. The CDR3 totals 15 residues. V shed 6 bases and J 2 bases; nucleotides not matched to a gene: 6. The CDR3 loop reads CASTSGSYSTDTQYF. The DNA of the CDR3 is TGCGCCAGCACTAGCGGGAGCTACTCCACAGATACGCAGTATTTT.

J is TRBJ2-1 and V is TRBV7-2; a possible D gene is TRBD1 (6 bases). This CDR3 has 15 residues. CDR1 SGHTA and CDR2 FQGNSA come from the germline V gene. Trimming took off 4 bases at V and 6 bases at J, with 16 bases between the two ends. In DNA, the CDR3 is TGTGCCAGCAGCTCACGTTACAGGGTAGGCAATGAGCAGTTCTTC. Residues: CASSSRYRVGNEQFF.

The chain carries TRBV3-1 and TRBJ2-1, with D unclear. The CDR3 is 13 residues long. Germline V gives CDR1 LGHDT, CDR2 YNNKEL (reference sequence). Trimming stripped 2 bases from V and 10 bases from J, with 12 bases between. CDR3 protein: CASSQLKSKEQFF. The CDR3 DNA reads TGTGCCAGCAGCCAACTCAAAAGCAAGGAGCAGTTCTTC.

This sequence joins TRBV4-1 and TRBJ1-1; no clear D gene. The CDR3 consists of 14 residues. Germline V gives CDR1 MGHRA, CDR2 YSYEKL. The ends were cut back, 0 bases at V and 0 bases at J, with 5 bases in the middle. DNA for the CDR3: TGCGCCAGCAGCCAAGAACGACTGAACACTGAAGCTTTCTTT. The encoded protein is CASSQERLNTEAFF.

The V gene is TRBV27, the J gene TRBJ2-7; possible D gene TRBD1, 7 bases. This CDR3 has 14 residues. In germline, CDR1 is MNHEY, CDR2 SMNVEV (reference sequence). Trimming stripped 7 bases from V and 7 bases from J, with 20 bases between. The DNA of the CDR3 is TGTGCCAGCAAACAGGGGATTGGAGGGGGGGAGCAGTACTTC. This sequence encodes CASKQGIGGGEQYF.

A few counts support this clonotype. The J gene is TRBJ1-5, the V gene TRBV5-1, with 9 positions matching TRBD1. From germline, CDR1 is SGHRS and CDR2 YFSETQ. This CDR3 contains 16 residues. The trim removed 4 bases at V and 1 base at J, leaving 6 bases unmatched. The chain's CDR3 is CASSPSGTGSNQPQHF. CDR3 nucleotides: TGCGCCAGCAGCCCCTCGGGGACAGGGAGCAATCAGCCCCAGCATTTT. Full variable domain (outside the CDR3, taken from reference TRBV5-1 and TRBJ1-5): KAGVTQTPRYLIKTRGQQVTLSCSPISGHRSVSWYQQTPGQGLQFLFEYFSETQRNKGNFPGRFSGRQFSNSRSEMNVSTLELGDSALYLCASSPSGTGSNQPQHFGDGTRLSIL.

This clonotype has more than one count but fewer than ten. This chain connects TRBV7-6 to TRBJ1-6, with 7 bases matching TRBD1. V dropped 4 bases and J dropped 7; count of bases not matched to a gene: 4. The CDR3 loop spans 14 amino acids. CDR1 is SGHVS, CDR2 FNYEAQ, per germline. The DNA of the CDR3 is TGTGCCAGCAGCTCGGGACAGAAGAATTCACCCCTCCACTTT. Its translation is CASSSGQKNSPLHF.

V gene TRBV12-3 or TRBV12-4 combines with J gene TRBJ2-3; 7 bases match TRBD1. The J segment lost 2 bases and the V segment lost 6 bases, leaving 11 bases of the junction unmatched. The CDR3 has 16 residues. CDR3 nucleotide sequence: TGTGCCAGCAGCGTGACCCGGGACAGCCACACAGATACGCAGTATTTT. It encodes CASSVTRDSHTDTQYF.

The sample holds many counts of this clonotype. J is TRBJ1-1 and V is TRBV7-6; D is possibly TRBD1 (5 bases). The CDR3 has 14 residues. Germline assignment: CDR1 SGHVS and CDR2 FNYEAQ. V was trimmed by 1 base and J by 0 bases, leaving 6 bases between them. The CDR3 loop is CASSLGGLNTEAFF. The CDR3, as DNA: TGTGCCAGCAGCTTAGGGGGGTTGAACACTGAAGCTTTCTTT.

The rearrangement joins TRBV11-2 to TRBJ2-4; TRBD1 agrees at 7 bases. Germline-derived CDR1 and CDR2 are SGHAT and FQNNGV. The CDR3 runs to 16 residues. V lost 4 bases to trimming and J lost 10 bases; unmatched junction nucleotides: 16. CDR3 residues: CASSSARDRSALIQYF. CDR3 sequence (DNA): TGTGCCAGCAGCTCAGCCAGGGACAGATCCGCATTGATTCAGTACTTC.

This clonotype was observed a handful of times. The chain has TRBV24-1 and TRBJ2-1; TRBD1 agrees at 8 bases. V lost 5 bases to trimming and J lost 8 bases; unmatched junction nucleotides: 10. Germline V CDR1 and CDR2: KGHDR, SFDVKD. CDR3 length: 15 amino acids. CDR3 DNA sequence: TGTGCCACCAGTGGAGACAGGGGAGTATGGGATGAGCAGTTCTTC. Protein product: CATSGDRGVWDEQFF.

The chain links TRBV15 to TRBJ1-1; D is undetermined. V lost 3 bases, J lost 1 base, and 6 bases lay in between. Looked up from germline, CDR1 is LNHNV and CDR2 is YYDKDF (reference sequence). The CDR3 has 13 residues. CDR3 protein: CATSSRGNTEAFF. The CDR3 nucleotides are TGTGCCACCAGCAGTCGTGGGAACACTGAAGCTTTCTTT.

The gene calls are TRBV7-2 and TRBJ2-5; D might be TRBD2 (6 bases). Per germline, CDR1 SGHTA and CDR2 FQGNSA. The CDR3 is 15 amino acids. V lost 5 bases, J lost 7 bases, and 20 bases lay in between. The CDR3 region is CASSGGGGVSRTQYF. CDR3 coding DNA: TGTGCCAGCAGCGGGGGAGGAGGGGTAAGCCGGACCCAGTACTTC.

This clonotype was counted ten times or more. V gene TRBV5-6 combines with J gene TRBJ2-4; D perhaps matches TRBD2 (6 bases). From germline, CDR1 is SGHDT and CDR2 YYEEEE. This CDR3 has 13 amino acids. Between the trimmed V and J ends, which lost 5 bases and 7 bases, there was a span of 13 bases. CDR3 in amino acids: CASSPAGWNIQYF. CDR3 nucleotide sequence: TGTGCCAGCAGTCCTGCGGGATGGAACATTCAGTACTTC.

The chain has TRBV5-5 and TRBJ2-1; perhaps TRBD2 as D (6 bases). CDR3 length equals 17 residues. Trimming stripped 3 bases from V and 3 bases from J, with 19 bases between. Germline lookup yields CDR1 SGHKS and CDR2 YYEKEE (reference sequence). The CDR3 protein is CASSWEDGPRYYNEQFF. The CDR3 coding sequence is TGTGCCAGCAGCTGGGAGGACGGCCCCAGATACTACAATGAGCAGTTCTTC.

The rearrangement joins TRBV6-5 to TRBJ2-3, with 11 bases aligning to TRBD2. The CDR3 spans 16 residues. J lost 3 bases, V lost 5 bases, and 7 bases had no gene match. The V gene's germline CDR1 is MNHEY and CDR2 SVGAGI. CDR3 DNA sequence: TGTGCCAGCAGTACGGTAGCGGGGGGGCCGACAGATACGCAGTATTTT. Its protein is CASSTVAGGPTDTQYF.

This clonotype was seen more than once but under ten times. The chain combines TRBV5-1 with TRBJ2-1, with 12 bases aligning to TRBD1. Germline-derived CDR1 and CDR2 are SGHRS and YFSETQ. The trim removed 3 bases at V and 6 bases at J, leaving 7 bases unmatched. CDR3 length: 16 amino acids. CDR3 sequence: CASSSSRDRGRNEQFF. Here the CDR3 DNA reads TGCGCCAGCAGCTCAAGCCGGGACAGGGGGCGCAATGAGCAGTTCTTC.